The TCR beta chain described here comes from a study of Ad26.COV2.S vaccination and SARS-CoV-2 variants. About the study: Donor got 5x10^10 or 1x10^11 viral particles of Ad26.COV2.S.

This clone was counted a single time. Treatment given: about 20 received Ad26.COV2.S at low or high dose, single or two shots; 5 received placebo; per-sample allocation not given. The samples date from day 63 after the first vaccine or placebo injection. Boston hosted the donor, who was an adult aged 18-55 years. The vaccine antigen was prefusion-stabilized Wuhan SARS-CoV-2 spike. Sequencing was performed with immunoSEQ multiplex PCR; in TCRdb, only in-frame clones are kept and a portion is missing. Here the sample spans under 550,000 clones, approximately 88% being singletons. The receptor was derived from a person aged 18 to 59 who received the Ad26.COV2.S COVID-19 vaccine or a placebo. The source material was peripheral blood, sampled in a trial of Ad26.COV2.S vaccine versus placebo.

Written as DNA, the CDR3 is TGTGCCAGCAGCTTAGGTGGGGATATCTATGGCTACACCTTC. It translates to CASSLGGDIYGYTF. J is TRBJ1-2 and V is TRBV7-2; D unclear. Trimming pared 1 base from V and 4 bases from J, leaving 10 bases between. This CDR3 contains 14 residues. Germline V lookup: CDR1 SGHTA, CDR2 FQGNSA.